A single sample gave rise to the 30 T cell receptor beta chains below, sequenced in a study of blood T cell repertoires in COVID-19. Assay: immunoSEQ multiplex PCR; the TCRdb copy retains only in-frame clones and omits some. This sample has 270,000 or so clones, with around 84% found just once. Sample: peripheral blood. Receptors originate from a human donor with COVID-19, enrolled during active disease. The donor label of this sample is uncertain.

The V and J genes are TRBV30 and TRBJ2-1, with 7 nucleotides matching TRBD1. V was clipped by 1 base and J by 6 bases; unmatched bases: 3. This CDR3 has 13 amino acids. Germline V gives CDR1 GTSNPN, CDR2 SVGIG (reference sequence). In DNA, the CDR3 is TGTGCCTGGAGTGATAGACAGGGCAATGAGCAGTTCTTC. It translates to CAWSDRQGNEQFF. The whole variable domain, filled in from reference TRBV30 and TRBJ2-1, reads SQTIHQWPATLVQPVGSPLSLECTVEGTSNPNLYWYRQAAGRGLQLLFYSVGIGQISSEVPQNLSASRPQDRQFILSSKKLLLSDSGFYLCAWSDRQGNEQFFGPGTRLTVL.

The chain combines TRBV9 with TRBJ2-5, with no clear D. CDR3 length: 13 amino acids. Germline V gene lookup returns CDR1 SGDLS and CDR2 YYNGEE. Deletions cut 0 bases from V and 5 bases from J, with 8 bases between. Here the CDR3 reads CASSVGSRETQYF. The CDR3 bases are TGTGCCAGCAGCGTAGGTAGTCGGGAGACCCAGTACTTC.

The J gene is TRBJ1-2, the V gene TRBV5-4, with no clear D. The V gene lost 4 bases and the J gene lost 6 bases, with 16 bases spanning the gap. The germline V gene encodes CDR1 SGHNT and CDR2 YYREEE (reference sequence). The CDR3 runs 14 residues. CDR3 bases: TGTGCCAGCAGCCCCGGAGGGCGGCTTGATGGCTACACCTTC. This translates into CASSPGGRLDGYTF.

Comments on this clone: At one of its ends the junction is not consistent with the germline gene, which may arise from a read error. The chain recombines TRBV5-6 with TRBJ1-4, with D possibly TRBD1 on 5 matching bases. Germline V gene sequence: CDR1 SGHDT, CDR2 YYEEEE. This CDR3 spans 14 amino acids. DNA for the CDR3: TGTGCCAGCAGCTTTTGGACAACAAATGAAAAACTGTTTTTT. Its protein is CASSFWTTNEKLFF.

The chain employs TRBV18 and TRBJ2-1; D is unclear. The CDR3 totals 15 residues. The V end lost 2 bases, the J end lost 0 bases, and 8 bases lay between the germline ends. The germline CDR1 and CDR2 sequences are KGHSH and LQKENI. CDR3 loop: CASSPVEDSYNEQFF. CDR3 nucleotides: TGTGCCAGCTCACCAGTAGAGGACTCCTACAATGAGCAGTTCTTC. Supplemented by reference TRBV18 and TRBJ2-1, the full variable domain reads NAGVMQNPRHLVRRRGQEARLRCSPMKGHSHVYWYRQLPEEGLKFMVYLQKENIIDESGMPKERFSAEFPKEGPSILRIQQVVRGDSAAYFCASSPVEDSYNEQFFGPGTRLTVL.

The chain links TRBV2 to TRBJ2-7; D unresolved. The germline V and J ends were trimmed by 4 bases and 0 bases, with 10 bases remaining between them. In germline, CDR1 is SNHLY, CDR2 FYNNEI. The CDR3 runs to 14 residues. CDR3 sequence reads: CASSGRISSYEQYF. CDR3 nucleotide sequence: TGTGCCAGCAGTGGGAGAATTAGCTCCTACGAGCAGTACTTC.

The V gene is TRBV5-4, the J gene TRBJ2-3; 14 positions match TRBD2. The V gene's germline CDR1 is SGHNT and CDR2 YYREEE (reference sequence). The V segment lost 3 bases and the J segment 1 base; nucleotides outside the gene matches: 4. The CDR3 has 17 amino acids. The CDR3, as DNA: TGTGCCAGCAGCTGGGGACTAGCGGGAGCCCGCACAGATACGCAGTATTTT. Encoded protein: CASSWGLAGARTDTQYF.

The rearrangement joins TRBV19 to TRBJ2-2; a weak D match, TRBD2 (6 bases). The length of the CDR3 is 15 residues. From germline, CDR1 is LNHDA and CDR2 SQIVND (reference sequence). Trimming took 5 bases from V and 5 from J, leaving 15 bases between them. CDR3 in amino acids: CASSPNPSETGELFF. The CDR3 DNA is TGTGCCAGTAGTCCGAACCCTAGCGAAACCGGGGAGCTGTTTTTT.

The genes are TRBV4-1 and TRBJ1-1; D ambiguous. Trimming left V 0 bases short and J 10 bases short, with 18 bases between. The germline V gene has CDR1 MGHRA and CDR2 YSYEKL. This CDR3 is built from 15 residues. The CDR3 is CASSQDFGSPWRAFF. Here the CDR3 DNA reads TGCGCCAGCAGCCAAGATTTTGGGTCTCCATGGAGAGCTTTCTTT.

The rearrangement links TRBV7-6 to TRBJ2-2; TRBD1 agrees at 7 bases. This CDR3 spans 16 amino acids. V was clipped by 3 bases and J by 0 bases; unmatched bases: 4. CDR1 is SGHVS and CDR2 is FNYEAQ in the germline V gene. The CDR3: CASSFDRATNTGELFF. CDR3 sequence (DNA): TGTGCCAGCAGCTTTGACAGGGCAACGAACACCGGGGAGCTGTTTTTT.

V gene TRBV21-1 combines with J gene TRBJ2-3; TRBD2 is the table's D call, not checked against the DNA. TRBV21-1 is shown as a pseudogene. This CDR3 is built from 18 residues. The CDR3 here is CASSSRTSGRVLTDTQYF. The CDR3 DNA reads TGTGCCAGCAGCTCCCGGACTAGCGGGAGGGTATTGACAGATACGCAGTATTTT.

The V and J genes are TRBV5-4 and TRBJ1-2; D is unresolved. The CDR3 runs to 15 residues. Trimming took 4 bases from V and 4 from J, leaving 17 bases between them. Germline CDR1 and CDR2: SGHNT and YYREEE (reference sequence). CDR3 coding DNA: TGTGCCAGCAGCCCTACCCCGTCCCAACCCTATGGCTACACCTTC. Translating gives CASSPTPSQPYGYTF.

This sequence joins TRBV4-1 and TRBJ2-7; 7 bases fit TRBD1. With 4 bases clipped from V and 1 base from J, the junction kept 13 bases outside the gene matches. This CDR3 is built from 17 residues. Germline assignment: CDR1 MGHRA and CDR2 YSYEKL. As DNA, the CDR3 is TGCGCCAGCAGCCGCACCCAGAGAGACAGGGCATCCTACGAGCAGTACTTC. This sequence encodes CASSRTQRDRASYEQYF.

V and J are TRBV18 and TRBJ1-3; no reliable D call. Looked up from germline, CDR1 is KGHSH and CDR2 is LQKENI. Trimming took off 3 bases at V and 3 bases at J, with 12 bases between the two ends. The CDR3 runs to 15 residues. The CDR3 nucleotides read TGTGCCAGCTCACCGTTGGAGGTCAATGGAAACACCATATATTTT. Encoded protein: CASSPLEVNGNTIYF.

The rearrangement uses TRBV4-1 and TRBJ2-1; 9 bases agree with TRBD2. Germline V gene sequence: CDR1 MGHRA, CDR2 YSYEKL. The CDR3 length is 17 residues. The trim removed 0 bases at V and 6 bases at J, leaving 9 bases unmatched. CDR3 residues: CASSQERGLASSNEQFF. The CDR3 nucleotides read TGCGCCAGCAGCCAAGAACGCGGACTAGCGTCTTCCAATGAGCAGTTCTTC.

The CDR3 DNA reads as TGTGCCAGCAGCCAAGGGCAGGGAATCCGCACTGAAGCTTTCTTT. Protein: CASSQGQGIRTEAFF. This chain uses TRBV14 with TRBJ1-1; D perhaps matches TRBD1 (5 bases). Between the trimmed V and J ends, which lost 1 base and 4 bases, there was a span of 13 bases. The CDR3 extends over 15 amino acids. CDR1 is SGHDN and CDR2 is FVKESK in the germline V gene. The variable domain in full, with the rest retrieved from reference TRBV14 and TRBJ1-1, is EAGVTQFPSHSVIEKGQTVTLRCDPISGHDNLYWYRRVMGKEIKFLLHFVKESKQDESGMPNNRFLAERTGGTYSTLKVQPAELEDSGVYFCASSQGQGIRTEAFFGQGTRLTVV.

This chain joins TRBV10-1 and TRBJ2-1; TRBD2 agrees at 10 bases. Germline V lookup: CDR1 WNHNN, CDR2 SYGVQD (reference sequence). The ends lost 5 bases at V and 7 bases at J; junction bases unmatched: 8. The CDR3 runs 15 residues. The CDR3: CASSLKAGGRNEQFF. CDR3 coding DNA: TGCGCCAGCAGTCTAAAAGCGGGAGGGCGTAATGAGCAGTTCTTC.

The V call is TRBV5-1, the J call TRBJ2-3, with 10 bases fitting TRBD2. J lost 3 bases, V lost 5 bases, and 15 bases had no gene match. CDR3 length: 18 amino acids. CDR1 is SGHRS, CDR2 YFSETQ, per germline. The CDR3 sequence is CASRNAIQSGRDTDTQYF. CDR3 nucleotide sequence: TGCGCCAGCAGAAATGCCATTCAGAGCGGGAGGGATACAGATACGCAGTATTTT.

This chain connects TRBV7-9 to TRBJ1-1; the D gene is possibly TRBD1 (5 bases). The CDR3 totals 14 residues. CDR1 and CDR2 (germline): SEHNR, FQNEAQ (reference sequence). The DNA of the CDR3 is TGTGGATGTGAGGGGATGGGAGGAGGCACTGAAGCTTTCTTT. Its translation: CGCEGMGGGTEAFF.

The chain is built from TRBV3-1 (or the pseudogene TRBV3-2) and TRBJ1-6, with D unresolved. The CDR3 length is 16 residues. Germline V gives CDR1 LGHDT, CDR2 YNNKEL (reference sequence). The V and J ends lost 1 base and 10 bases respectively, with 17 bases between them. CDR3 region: CASSQVPGLISSPLHF. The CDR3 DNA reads TGTGCCAGCAGCCAAGTTCCAGGCCTAATCTCGTCACCCCTCCACTTT.

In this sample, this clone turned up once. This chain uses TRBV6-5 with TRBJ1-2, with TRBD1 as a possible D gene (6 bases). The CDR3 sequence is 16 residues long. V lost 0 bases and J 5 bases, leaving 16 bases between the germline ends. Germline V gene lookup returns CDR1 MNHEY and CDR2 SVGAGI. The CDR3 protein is CASSYSTGQTSYGYTF. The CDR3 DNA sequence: TGTGCCAGCAGTTACTCGACCGGACAGACATCGTATGGCTACACCTTC.

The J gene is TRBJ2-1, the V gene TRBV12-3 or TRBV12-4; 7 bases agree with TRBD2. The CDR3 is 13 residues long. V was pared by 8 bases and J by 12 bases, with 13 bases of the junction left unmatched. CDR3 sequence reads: CASEWEGPEGQFF. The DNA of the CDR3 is TGTGCCAGCGAGTGGGAGGGGCCCGAGGGGCAGTTCTTC.

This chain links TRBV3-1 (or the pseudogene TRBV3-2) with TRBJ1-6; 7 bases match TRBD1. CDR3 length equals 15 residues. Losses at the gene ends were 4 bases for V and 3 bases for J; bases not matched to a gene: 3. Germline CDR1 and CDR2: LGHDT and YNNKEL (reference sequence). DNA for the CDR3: TGTGCCAGCAGCCGGGACAGCCTCTATAATTCACCCCTCCACTTT. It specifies CASSRDSLYNSPLHF.

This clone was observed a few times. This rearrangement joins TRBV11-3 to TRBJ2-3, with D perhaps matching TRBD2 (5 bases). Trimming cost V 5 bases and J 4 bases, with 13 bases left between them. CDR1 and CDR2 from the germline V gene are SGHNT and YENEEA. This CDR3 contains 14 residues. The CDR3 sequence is CASSPGRFADTQYF. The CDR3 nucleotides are TGTGCCAGCAGCCCGGGGAGATTTGCAGATACGCAGTATTTT.

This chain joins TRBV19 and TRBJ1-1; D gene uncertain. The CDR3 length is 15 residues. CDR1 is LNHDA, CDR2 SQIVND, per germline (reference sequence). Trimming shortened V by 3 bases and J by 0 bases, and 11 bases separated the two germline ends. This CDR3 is CASSMYGRLNTEAFF. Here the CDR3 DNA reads TGTGCCAGTAGTATGTATGGCAGATTGAACACTGAAGCTTTCTTT.

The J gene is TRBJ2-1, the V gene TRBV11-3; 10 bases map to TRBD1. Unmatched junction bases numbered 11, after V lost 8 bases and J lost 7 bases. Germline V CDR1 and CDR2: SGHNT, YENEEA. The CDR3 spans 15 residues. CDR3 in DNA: TGTGCCAGCCAGGGCGGGACAGGGGTGGGAAATGAGCAGTTCTTC. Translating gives CASQGGTGVGNEQFF.

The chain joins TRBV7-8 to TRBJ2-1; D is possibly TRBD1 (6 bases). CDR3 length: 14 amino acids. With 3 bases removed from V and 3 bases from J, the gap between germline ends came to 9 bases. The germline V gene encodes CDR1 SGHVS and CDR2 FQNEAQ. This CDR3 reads CASSFDRSYNEQFF. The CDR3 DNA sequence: TGTGCCAGCAGCTTTGACAGGAGCTACAATGAGCAGTTCTTC.

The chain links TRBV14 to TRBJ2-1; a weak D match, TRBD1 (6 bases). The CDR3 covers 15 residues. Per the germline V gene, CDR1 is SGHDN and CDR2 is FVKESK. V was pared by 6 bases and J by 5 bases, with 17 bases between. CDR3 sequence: CASSPWGQANNEQFF. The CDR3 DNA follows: TGTGCCAGCAGTCCATGGGGGCAAGCGAACAATGAGCAGTTCTTC. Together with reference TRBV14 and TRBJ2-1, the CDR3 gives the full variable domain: EAGVTQFPSHSVIEKGQTVTLRCDPISGHDNLYWYRRVMGKEIKFLLHFVKESKQDESGMPNNRFLAERTGGTYSTLKVQPAELEDSGVYFCASSPWGQANNEQFFGPGTRLTVL.

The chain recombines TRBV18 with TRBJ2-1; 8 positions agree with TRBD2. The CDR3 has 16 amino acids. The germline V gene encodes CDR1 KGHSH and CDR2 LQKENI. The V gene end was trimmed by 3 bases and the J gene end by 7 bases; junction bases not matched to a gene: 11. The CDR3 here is CASSPPGRGTGNEQFF. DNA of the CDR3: TGTGCCAGCTCACCGCCCGGGAGGGGAACTGGGAATGAGCAGTTCTTC.

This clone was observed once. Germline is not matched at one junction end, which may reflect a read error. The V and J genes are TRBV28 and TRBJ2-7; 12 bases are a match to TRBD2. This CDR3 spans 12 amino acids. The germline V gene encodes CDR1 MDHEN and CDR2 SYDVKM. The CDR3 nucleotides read TGTGCCAGCAGTATGAGGACTAGCGGGAAGGCCTTC. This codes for CASSMRTSGKAF.